This entry lists 30 T cell receptor beta chains sequenced from one sample in a study of T cells in Graves' hyperthyroidism and ophthalmopathy. Researchers amplified the TCR beta CDR3 regions from RNA transcripts. The HTBI primer set was used in a first-round RT-PCR of the TCR CDR3. In TCRdb, the multiplex PCR reads were re-called with MiXCR into one record per CDR3 protein. Here the sample spans some 600,000 distinct CDR3 sequences, about 15% being singletons. Sample: blood. These TCRs come from a woman aged 25 to 39 with Graves' hyperthyroidism that later progressed to Graves' ophthalmopathy.

The chain recombines TRBV18 with TRBJ2-7; TRBD2 matches at 9 bases. The CDR3 covers 17 residues. CDR1 is KGHSH and CDR2 is LQKENI in the germline V gene. V trimming: 2 bases; J trimming: 2 bases; junction bases outside the gene matches: 10. CDR3 DNA: TGTGCCAGCTCACCAGAGGGGGCGGCTAGCGGGGCCTACGAGCAGTACTTC. The encoded protein is CASSPEGAASGAYEQYF.

This clonotype has a count of ten or more. The chain combines TRBV7-2 with TRBJ1-6, with no clear D. The V end lost 4 bases, the J end lost 8 bases, and 18 bases lay between the germline ends. CDR1 and CDR2 (germline): SGHTA, FQGNSA. The CDR3 contains 16 residues. The CDR3 bases are TGTGCCAGCAGCTCCGACGGGGTACAGTGGGATTCACCCCTCCACTTT. This encodes CASSSDGVQWDSPLHF.

This clonotype was seen a handful of times. A clone one base away is much larger, so this may be a read error. The rearrangement joins TRBV3-1 to TRBJ2-1, with a tentative D call TRBD2 (5 bases). Germline assignment: CDR1 LGHDT and CDR2 YNNKEL (reference sequence). The ends were cut back, 0 bases at V and 7 bases at J, with 13 bases in the middle. This CDR3 has 15 amino acids. The CDR3 loop is CASSQDSEGWNEQFF. The CDR3 region has the DNA TGTGCCAGCAGCCAAGATTCAGAGGGCTGGAATGAGCAGTTCTTC.

In this sample, this clonotype turned up a few times. V usage is TRBV5-1 and J usage is TRBJ2-1, with TRBD2 matching over 10 bases. The CDR3 consists of 16 residues. With V trimmed by 2 bases and J by 4 bases, 6 bases remained unmatched. Looked up from germline, CDR1 is SGHRS and CDR2 is YFSETQ. CDR3 sequence: CASSFLAGVTYNEQFF. DNA of the CDR3: TGCGCCAGCAGCTTTCTAGCGGGAGTTACTTACAATGAGCAGTTCTTC.

The sample holds a few counts of this clonotype. The chain uses TRBV6-1 and TRBJ2-7, with TRBD2 identical over 10 bases. The length of the CDR3 is 18 residues. V gave up 4 bases and J gave up 0 bases; unmatched junction bases: 12. Looked up from germline, CDR1 is MNHNS and CDR2 is SASEGT. CDR3 DNA: TGTGCCAGCAGTGCGGAGCGGGAGGGATATTTGCTCTCCTACGAGCAGTACTTC. It is translated as CASSAEREGYLLSYEQYF.

The chain couples TRBV5-5 to TRBJ2-5, with 8 bases aligning to TRBD1. This CDR3 has 15 residues. Trimming at V came to 4 bases and at J to 5 bases, leaving 10 bases not matched to a gene. Germline CDR1 is SGHKS and CDR2 is YYEKEE (reference sequence). Here the CDR3 DNA reads TGTGCCAGCAGCGCCGGGACAGGACGTGGGGAGACCCAGTACTTC. Amino acid sequence: CASSAGTGRGETQYF.

This clonotype was seen more than once but under ten times. The chain links TRBV29-1 to TRBJ1-2; 9 bases match TRBD1. The length of the CDR3 is 16 residues. The junction had 16 bases not matched to a gene; V was cut back by 7 bases and J by 4 bases. Germline values: CDR1 SQVTM, CDR2 ANQGSEA. CDR3 DNA: TGCAGCGCCGCCTCCGGACAGGGGACGGGCTTCTATGGCTACACCTTC. This encodes CSAASGQGTGFYGYTF.

This clonotype appeared a few times. This chain links TRBV28 with TRBJ2-5; 11 bases align to TRBD2. This CDR3 has 16 amino acids. V was pared by 6 bases and J by 5 bases, with 11 bases of the junction left unmatched. Germline V CDR1 and CDR2: MDHEN, SYDVKM. The CDR3 DNA follows: TGTGCCAGCAGATATAGCGGGAGGGCCACGAGGGAGACCCAGTACTTC. It is translated as CASRYSGRATRETQYF.

This clonotype was counted between two and nine times. At one end the junction does not follow the germline gene, possibly because of a read error. The chain recombines TRBV29-1 with TRBJ2-5; D gene ambiguous. CDR3 length: 15 amino acids. Germline values: CDR1 SQVTM, CDR2 ANQGSEA. CDR3 sequence: CSVEDQTRRRETRYF. The CDR3 DNA reads TGCAGCGTTGAAGATCAAACGCGGCGGCGAGAGACCCGGTACTTC.

The chain uses TRBV7-9 and TRBJ2-1; D call uncertain. Trimming left V 5 bases short and J 7 bases short, with 12 bases between. Looked up from germline, CDR1 is SEHNR and CDR2 is FQNEAQ (reference sequence). The CDR3 has 13 amino acids. The CDR3 coding sequence is TGTGCCAGCAGCCCCCAGTTGCTGAATGAGCAGTTCTTC. It yields the protein CASSPQLLNEQFF. The full variable domain, its missing parts supplied by reference TRBV7-9 and TRBJ2-1, is DTGVSQNPRHKITKRGQNVTFRCDPISEHNRLYWYRQTLGQGPEFLTYFQNEAQLEKSRLLSDRFSAERPKGSFSTLEIQRTEQGDSAMYLCASSPQLLNEQFFGPGTRLTVL.

At least ten counts were recorded for this clonotype. This chain uses TRBV12-5 with TRBJ2-2; TRBD2 matches 11 bases. Germline V gives CDR1 LGHNT, CDR2 FRNRAP. The CDR3 runs 17 residues. The ends lost 2 bases at V and 4 bases at J; junction bases unmatched: 6. The CDR3 DNA reads as TGTGCTAGTGGTTTGTTTATGGGACTAGCGGCCACCGGGGAGCTGTTTTTT. Protein sequence: CASGLFMGLAATGELFF.

The sample holds one count of this clonotype. Since a much larger clone is just one base distant, this may be a read error. The chain employs TRBV27 and TRBJ1-5; possibly TRBD1 for D (5 bases). CDR3 length: 14 residues. Per germline, CDR1 MNHEY and CDR2 SMNVEV (reference sequence). The CDR3 reads CASSLSSGNRPQHF. DNA for the CDR3: TGTGCCAGCAGTTTATCCTCAGGGAATCGGCCCCAGCATTTT.

There are many counts of this clonotype. The gene calls are TRBV12-3 or TRBV12-4 and TRBJ2-7, with a possible D match to TRBD2 (7 bases). V lost 3 bases, J lost 6 bases, and 15 bases lay in between. The CDR3 loop spans 14 amino acids. The CDR3 DNA sequence: TGTGCCAGCAGTTTGGGGGGGGCCTCCCGCGAGCAGTACTTC. The encoded protein is CASSLGGASREQYF.

The sample holds many counts of this clonotype. This rearrangement joins TRBV12-3 or TRBV12-4 to TRBJ2-2, with TRBD1 matching over 7 bases. The CDR3 contains 14 residues. The V and J ends lost 10 bases and 3 bases, in that order; junction bases with no gene match: 8. The CDR3 loop reads CATKPGTDTGELFF. CDR3 sequence (DNA): TGTGCCACCAAACCCGGGACAGACACCGGGGAGCTGTTTTTT.

Many counts were recorded for this clonotype. V usage is TRBV3-1 and J usage is TRBJ2-1; no definite D call. This CDR3 region has 12 residues. Trimming removed 5 bases at V and 9 bases at J, with 11 bases between. Per the germline V gene, CDR1 is LGHDT and CDR2 is YNNKEL (reference sequence). DNA of the CDR3: TGTGCCAGCAGCAAGGAAGGCAGTGAGCAGTTCTTC. Its translation: CASSKEGSEQFF.

V and J are TRBV18 and TRBJ1-4; perhaps TRBD1 as D (5 bases). V was trimmed by 2 bases and J by 7 bases, leaving 14 bases between them. This CDR3 has 15 amino acids. Germline values: CDR1 KGHSH, CDR2 LQKENI. CDR3 amino acids: CASSPGGSGTEKLFF. In nucleotides, the CDR3 is TGTGCCAGCTCACCAGGCGGGTCCGGGACTGAAAAACTGTTTTTT.

This clonotype has just a few counts. V usage is TRBV15 and J usage is TRBJ1-1; D is undetermined. The CDR3 spans 15 residues. Germline V CDR1 and CDR2: LNHNV, YYDKDF (reference sequence). The V and J ends lost 5 bases and 4 bases respectively, with 17 bases between them. The CDR3 spells CATSFFREGSTEAFF. The CDR3 nucleotides are TGTGCCACCAGCTTTTTTCGGGAGGGAAGCACTGAAGCTTTCTTT.

There are many counts of this clonotype. DNA of the CDR3: TGTGCCAGCAGCCCAGTTCCCCCCACGCAAACTAGGCTCTATGGCTACACCTTC. Its translation: CASSPVPPTQTRLYGYTF. The chain uses TRBV13 and TRBJ1-2; D remains unclear. This CDR3 is 18 amino acids long. Trimming shortened V by 5 bases and J by 4 bases, and 26 bases separated the two germline ends. The V gene's germline CDR1 is PRHDT and CDR2 FYEKMQ (reference sequence). Combining the CDR3 with reference TRBV13 and TRBJ1-2 gives the whole variable domain AAGVIQSPRHLIKEKRETATLKCYPIPRHDTVYWYQQGPGQDPQFLISFYEKMQSDKGSIPDRFSAQQFSDYHSELNMSSLELGDSALYFCASSPVPPTQTRLYGYTFGSGTRLTVV.

This clonotype was picked up many times. The chain joins TRBV24-1 to TRBJ2-7, with D maybe TRBD2 (5 bases). The V gene lost 9 bases and the J gene lost 0 bases, with 14 bases spanning the gap. The CDR3 has 14 residues. Looked up from germline, CDR1 is KGHDR and CDR2 is SFDVKD. The CDR3 sequence is CATVTRSSSYEQYF. CDR3 in DNA: TGTGCCACCGTTACTAGAAGCAGCTCCTACGAGCAGTACTTC.

This chain links TRBV19 with TRBJ1-3; TRBD1 might be the D (5 bases). Germline-derived CDR1 and CDR2 are LNHDA and SQIVND (reference sequence). The CDR3 has 14 residues. Trimming cost V 7 bases and J 7 bases, with 17 bases left between them. This chain's CDR3 is CASIRTSKANTIYF. DNA of the CDR3: TGTGCCAGTATTAGGACATCAAAGGCTAACACCATATATTTT.

In this sample, this clonotype turned up a few times. This rearrangement joins TRBV14 to TRBJ2-5; 9 nucleotides agree with TRBD2. V shed 6 bases and J 4 bases; nucleotides not matched to a gene: 6. Germline V gene lookup returns CDR1 SGHDN and CDR2 FVKESK. The CDR3 totals 14 residues. CDR3 sequence reads: CASRVSGSSETQYF. CDR3 nucleotide sequence: TGTGCCAGCAGGGTTAGCGGGAGTTCAGAGACCCAGTACTTC.

This chain links TRBV12-3 or TRBV12-4 with TRBJ2-5; D not resolved. This CDR3 region has 12 residues. The V end was cut by 3 bases, the J end by 5 bases, with 7 bases between. CDR3 nucleotide sequence: TGTGCCAGCAGTTTCCCGCCGGAGACCCAGTACTTC. This sequence encodes CASSFPPETQYF.

In this sample, this clonotype turned up many times. The J gene is TRBJ1-1, the V gene TRBV20-1; D gene uncertain. The CDR3 is 10 residues long. Germline V gives CDR1 DFQATT, CDR2 SNEGSKA (reference sequence). Trimming removed 5 bases from V and 6 bases from J, with 7 bases in between. The DNA of the CDR3 is TGCAGTGCTCAGAGGGCTGAAGCTTTCTTT. It is translated as CSAQRAEAFF.

V gene TRBV7-8 combines with J gene TRBJ1-1; D remains unclear. The CDR3 extends over 17 amino acids. Trimming cost V 1 base and J 1 base, with 16 bases left between them. Germline V gives CDR1 SGHVS, CDR2 FQNEAQ. The CDR3 sequence: CASSLVVPAVQNTEAFF. DNA of the CDR3: TGTGCCAGCAGCTTAGTGGTTCCGGCGGTCCAGAACACTGAAGCTTTCTTT.

This chain links TRBV27 with TRBJ2-7; 14 nucleotides line up with TRBD2. The CDR3 totals 16 residues. The trim removed 4 bases at V and 4 bases at J, leaving 6 bases unmatched. Looked up from germline, CDR1 is MNHEY and CDR2 is SMNVEV (reference sequence). CDR3 sequence reads: CASSSLRTSGRYEQYF. CDR3 DNA: TGTGCCAGCAGTTCACTTCGGACTAGCGGGAGGTACGAGCAGTACTTC.

This clonotype was detected only a few times. At one boundary the junction diverges from the germline segment, which might be a read error. The rearrangement uses TRBV4-1 and TRBJ2-1, with a weak D call TRBD1 (5 bases). The germline V gene encodes CDR1 MGHRA and CDR2 YSYEKL. The CDR3 spans 13 residues. CDR3 nucleotides: TGCGCCAGCAGCCCCTCAATGGACAAGGAGCAGTTCTTC. It codes for CASSPSMDKEQFF.

This clonotype was seen many times. CDR3 protein: CASSEAGLPNYGYTF. The CDR3 DNA reads as TGTGCCAGCAGTGAAGCAGGGCTTCCCAACTATGGCTACACCTTC. The J gene is TRBJ1-2, the V gene TRBV2; D is undetermined. Germline CDR1 reads SNHLY; CDR2 reads FYNNEI. The length of the CDR3 is 15 residues. The V end was cut by 0 bases, the J end by 2 bases, with 10 bases between.

This clonotype was seen at least ten times. The chain joins TRBV10-3 to TRBJ1-2; D gene ambiguous. V lost 0 bases, J lost 5 bases, and 16 bases lay in between. The CDR3 is 16 amino acids. Looked up from germline, CDR1 is ENHRY and CDR2 is SYGVKD. The CDR3 reads CAISESTWAAEYGYTF. Here the CDR3 DNA reads TGTGCCATCAGTGAGTCGACGTGGGCAGCCGAATATGGCTACACCTTC.

This clonotype was recorded many times. This chain links TRBV28 with TRBJ2-4, with D possibly matching TRBD1 (6 bases). Germline loops: CDR1 MDHEN, CDR2 SYDVKM. The germline V and J ends were trimmed by 5 bases and 0 bases, with 11 bases remaining between them. The CDR3 totals 15 residues. Here the CDR3 DNA reads TGTGCCAGCAGTCAGGACAGCTTAGCCAAAAACATTCAGTACTTC. Its protein product is CASSQDSLAKNIQYF.

This clonotype has just a few counts. V is TRBV6-1 and J is TRBJ2-3; no clear D gene. CDR3 length: 17 amino acids. With 8 bases removed from V and 0 bases from J, the gap between germline ends came to 21 bases. Germline loops: CDR1 MNHNS, CDR2 SASEGT. CDR3 nucleotide sequence: TGTGCCAGCGGCGACCCTCAAACACGACTTAGCACAGATACGCAGTATTTT. Encoded protein: CASGDPQTRLSTDTQYF.